This T cell receptor (beta chain) is from a study of cytotoxic CD8 clonotypes in ibrutinib-treated CLL (dated by TCRdb to about 2021). As for the study more broadly: The cohort had over ten relapsed/refractory and around 14 treatment-naive patients; around 17 were IGHV unmutated. Responses were partial in some 24 patients and complete in 2; after median about 70 months follow-up, approximately 15 stayed in remission and 12 progressed. The response samples were drawn at a median of approximately 12 months into treatment, with a range of roughly 6 to 36 months. Patients were still on ibrutinib when every remission and progressive disease sample was collected. An average of 255,043 productive templates and 80,000 to 95,000 productive rearrangements was obtained per sample. Cryopreserved peripheral blood mononuclear cells were obtained before treatment, at response, and at either sustained remission or disease progression. Of the approximately 87 people in the trial, approximately 26 had longitudinal samples available.

CDR1 and CDR2, looked up from the germline V gene (reference sequence), are WNHNN and SYGVQD. Its CDR3 holds 13 amino acids, cysteine through phenylalanine. Only the CDR3 region is kept as DNA, spanning 39 bases read in frame from base 1. V is pared back by 2 bases and J by 3 bases, with 7 bases lying between the germline termini. The goal of deep resolution MiSeq sequencing was a depth between 1 in 1 million and 1 in 200,000 T cells, and coverage averaged 10x per clonotype. TCR beta libraries were generated with the immunoSEQ hsTCRB Kit. As for how the authors treated the data: The data were analyzed with ImmunoSEQ Analyzer and ImmunoSEQ Data Assistant, and V, D and J gene assignments followed IMGT definitions. Clonality was computed as one minus normalized Shannon entropy of productive rearrangement frequencies, ranging from 0 to 1. Public clonotype analysis was restricted to overrepresented clonotypes comprising at least 0.05% of each patient's repertoire. Repertoires from 10 to 15 age-matched healthy donors in immuneACCESS were used as clonality controls. TCRdb carries this immuneACCESS record with in-frame sequences only. Its versions omit some clonotypes, under half of them owing to an unresolved V gene in the studies checked, with the rest unexplained. The V and J calls and clone size are taken from that table; D and trimming were inferred from the DNA. The sample table lists about 270,000 clones, approximately 79% of them with a count of one. The ten largest clones capture about 5.3% of the sample.

About this clone: Its binding antigen is unknown. No base quality information exists; no much larger clone differs at one position.

The time point tag for this specimen amounts to: progressive disease on ibrutinib. For TCR beta library preparation, approximately 1.8 micrograms of genomic DNA was extracted from cryopreserved PBMCs. Longitudinal blood samples from CLL patients on ibrutinib monotherapy were analyzed using high-throughput TCR beta sequencing. The patients took part in an open-label, single-center phase 2 trial of ibrutinib monotherapy. What the work shows at the level of the full study, not this receptor alone: An increase in clonality was observed at ibrutinib response, with clonality remaining stable during sustained remission and falling back toward baseline at progression. Sampling times were not matched between sustained-remission and progressing patients, and lymph node repertoires were not studied. At baseline, clonality was higher than in age-matched healthy donors and showed a strong correlation with circulating CD8+ T-cell counts. Public clonotypes were rare and either shrank or stayed stable during treatment, and the rise in clonality at ibrutinib response reflected expansion of private clonotypes.

Here the chain combines TRBV10-1 and TRBJ2-5; the D region possibly corresponds to TRBD2 (6 bases align). The sample in question was PBMCs, obtained at disease progression, from a patient treated with ibrutinib. The receptor comes from a human donor with chronic lymphocytic leukemia. The base sequence is TGCGCCAGCAGTGAGCGGAGGGAAGAGACCCAGTACTTC. It specifies CASSERREETQYF.